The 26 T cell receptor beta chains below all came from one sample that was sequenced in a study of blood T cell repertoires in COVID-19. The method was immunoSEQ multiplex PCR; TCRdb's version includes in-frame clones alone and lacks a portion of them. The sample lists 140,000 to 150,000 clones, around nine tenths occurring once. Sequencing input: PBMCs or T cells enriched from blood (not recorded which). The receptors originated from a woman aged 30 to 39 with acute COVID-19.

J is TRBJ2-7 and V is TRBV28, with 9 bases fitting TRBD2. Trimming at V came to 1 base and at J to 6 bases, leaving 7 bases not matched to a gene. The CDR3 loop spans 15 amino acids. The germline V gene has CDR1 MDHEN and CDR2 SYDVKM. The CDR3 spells CASSLFGGRATEQYF. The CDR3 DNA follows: TGTGCCAGCAGTTTATTCGGCGGGAGGGCCACCGAGCAGTACTTC.

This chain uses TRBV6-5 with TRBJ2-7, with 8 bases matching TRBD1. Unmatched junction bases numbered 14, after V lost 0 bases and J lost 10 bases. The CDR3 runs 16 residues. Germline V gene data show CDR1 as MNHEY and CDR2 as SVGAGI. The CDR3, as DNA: TGTGCCAGCAGTTACTCTACGTGGGGACAGGTCTCATTTCAGTACTTC. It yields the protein CASSYSTWGQVSFQYF.

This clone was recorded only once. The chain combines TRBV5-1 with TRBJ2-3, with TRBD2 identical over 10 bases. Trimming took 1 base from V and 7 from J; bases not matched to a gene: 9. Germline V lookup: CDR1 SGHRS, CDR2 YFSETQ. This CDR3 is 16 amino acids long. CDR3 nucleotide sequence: TGCGCCAGCAGCTTGTGGGCTAGCGGGAGTCGAAATACGCAGTATTTT. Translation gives CASSLWASGSRNTQYF.

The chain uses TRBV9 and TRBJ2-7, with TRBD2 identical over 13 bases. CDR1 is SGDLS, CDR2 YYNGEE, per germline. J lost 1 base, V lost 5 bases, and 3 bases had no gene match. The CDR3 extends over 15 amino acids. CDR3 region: CASSELAGGSYEQYF. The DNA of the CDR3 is TGTGCCAGCAGTGAACTAGCGGGAGGGTCCTACGAGCAGTACTTC.

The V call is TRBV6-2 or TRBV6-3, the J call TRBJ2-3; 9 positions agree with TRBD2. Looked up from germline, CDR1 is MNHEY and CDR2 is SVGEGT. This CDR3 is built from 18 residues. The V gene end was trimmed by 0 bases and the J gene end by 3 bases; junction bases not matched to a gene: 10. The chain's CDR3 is CASSYSSRGGRETDTQYF. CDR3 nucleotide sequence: TGTGCCAGCAGTTACTCGAGTCGTGGCGGGAGGGAAACAGATACGCAGTATTTT.

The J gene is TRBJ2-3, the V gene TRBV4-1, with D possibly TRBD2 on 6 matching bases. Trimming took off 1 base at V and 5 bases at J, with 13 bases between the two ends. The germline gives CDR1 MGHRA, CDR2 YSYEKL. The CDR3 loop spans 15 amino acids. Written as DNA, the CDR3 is TGCGCCAGCAGCCAAGTTTCCGGGGGTGAAGATACGCAGTATTTT. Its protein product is CASSQVSGGEDTQYF.

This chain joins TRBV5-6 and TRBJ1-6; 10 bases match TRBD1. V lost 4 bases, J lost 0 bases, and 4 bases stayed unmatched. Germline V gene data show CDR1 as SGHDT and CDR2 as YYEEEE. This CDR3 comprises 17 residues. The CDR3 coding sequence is TGTGCCAGCAGCATAGGACAGGGGGGCTCCTATAATTCACCCCTCCACTTT. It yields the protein CASSIGQGGSYNSPLHF.

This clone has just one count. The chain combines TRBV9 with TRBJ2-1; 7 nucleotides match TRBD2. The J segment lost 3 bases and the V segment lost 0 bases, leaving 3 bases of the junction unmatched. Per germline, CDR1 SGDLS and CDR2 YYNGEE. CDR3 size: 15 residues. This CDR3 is CASSVGAGDYNEQFF. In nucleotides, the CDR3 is TGTGCCAGCAGCGTAGGGGCGGGAGACTACAATGAGCAGTTCTTC.

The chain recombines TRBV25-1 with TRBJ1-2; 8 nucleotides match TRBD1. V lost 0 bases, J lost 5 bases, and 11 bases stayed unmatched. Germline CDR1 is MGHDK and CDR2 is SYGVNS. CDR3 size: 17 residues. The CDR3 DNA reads TGTGCCAGCAGTGAATATCGAACTTGGACAGGGAAATATGGCTACACCTTC. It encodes CASSEYRTWTGKYGYTF.

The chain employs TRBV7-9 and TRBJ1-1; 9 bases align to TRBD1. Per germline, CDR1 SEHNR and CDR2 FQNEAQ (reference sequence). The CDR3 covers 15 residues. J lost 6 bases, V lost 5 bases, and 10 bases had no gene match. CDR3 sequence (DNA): TGTGCCAGCAGCCGGACCGGGACAGGGTTCCCTGAAGCTTTCTTT. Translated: CASSRTGTGFPEAFF. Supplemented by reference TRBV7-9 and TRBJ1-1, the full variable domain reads DTGVSQNPRHKITKRGQNVTFRCDPISEHNRLYWYRQTLGQGPEFLTYFQNEAQLEKSRLLSDRFSAERPKGSFSTLEIQRTEQGDSAMYLCASSRTGTGFPEAFFGQGTRLTVV.

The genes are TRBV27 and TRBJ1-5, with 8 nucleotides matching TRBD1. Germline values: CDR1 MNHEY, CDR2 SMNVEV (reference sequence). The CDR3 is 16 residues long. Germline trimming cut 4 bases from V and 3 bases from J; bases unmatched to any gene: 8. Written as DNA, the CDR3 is TGTGCCAGCAGTTCTTATCCCCAGGGGGCCAATCAGCCCCAGCATTTT. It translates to CASSSYPQGANQPQHF.

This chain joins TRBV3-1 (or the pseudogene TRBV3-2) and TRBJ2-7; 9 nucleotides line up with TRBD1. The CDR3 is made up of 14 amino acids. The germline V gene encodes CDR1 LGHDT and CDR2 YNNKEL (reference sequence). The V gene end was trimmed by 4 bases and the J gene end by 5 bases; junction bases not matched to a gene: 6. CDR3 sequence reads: CASSPGTGLHEQYF. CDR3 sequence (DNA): TGTGCCAGCAGCCCAGGGACAGGGCTCCACGAGCAGTACTTC.

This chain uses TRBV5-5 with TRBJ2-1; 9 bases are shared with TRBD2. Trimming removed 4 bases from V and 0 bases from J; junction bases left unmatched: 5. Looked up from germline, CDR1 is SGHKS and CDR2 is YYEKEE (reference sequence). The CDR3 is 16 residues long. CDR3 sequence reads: CASSRTSVASYNEQFF. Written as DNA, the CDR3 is TGTGCCAGCAGCCGGACTAGCGTGGCCTCCTACAATGAGCAGTTCTTC.

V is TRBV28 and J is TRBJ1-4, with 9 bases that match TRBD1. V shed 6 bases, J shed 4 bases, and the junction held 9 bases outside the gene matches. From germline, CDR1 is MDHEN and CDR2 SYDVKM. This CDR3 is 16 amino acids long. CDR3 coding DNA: TGTGCCAGCAGCCCAATGAGGGACAGGGATAATGAAAAACTGTTTTTT. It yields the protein CASSPMRDRDNEKLFF.

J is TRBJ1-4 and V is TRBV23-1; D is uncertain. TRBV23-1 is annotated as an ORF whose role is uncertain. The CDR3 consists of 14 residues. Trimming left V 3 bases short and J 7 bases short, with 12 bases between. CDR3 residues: CASSHTYRAEKLFF. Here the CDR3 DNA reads TGCGCCAGCAGTCATACCTACCGCGCTGAAAAACTGTTTTTT.

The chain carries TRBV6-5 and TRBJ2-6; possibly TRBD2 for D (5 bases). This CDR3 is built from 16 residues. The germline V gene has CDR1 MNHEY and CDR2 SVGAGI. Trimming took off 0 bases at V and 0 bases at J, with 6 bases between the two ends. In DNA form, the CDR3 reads TGTGCCAGCAGTTACTCTGGAGGCTCTGGGGCCAACGTCCTGACTTTC. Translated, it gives CASSYSGGSGANVLTF.

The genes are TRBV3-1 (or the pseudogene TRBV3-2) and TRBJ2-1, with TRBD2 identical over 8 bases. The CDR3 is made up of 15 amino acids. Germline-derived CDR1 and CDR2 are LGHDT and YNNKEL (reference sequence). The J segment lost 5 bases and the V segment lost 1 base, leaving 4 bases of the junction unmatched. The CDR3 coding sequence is TGTGCCAGCAGCCAAGCCGGGACTAGAGACAATGAGCAGTTCTTC. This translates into CASSQAGTRDNEQFF.

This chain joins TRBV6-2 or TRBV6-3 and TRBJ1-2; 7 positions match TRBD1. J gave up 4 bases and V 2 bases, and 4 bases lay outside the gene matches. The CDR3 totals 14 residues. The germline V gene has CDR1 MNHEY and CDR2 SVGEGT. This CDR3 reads CASSYGDSGYGYTF. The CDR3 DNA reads TGTGCCAGCAGTTACGGGGACAGTGGCTATGGCTACACCTTC.

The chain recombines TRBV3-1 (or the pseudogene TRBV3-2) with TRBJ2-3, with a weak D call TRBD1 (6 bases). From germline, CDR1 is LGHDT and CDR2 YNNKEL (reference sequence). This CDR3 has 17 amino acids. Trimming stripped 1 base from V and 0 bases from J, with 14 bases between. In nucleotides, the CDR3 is TGTGCCAGCAGCCAAGCGGTTTTGGGGGCGAGCACAGATACGCAGTATTTT. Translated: CASSQAVLGASTDTQYF.

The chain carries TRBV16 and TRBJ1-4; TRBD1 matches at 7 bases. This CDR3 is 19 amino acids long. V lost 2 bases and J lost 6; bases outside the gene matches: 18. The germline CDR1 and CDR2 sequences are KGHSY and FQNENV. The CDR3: CASSQQVSEQGRYYEKLFF. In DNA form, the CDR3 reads TGTGCCAGCAGCCAACAGGTATCGGAACAGGGGCGCTATTATGAAAAACTGTTTTTT.

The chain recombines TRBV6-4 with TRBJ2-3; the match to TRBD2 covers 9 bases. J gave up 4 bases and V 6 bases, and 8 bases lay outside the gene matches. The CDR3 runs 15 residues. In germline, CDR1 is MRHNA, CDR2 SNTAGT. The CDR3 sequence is CASSDASGKPDTQYF. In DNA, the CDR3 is TGTGCCAGCAGCGATGCTAGCGGGAAACCAGATACGCAGTATTTT.

For the CDR3, the DNA is TGCAGCGTCCAACGACAGGGGAGAAACAATGAGCAGTTCTTC. Translated, it gives CSVQRQGRNNEQFF. The V gene is TRBV29-1, the J gene TRBJ2-1, with TRBD1 matching 8 bases. This CDR3 has 14 amino acids. V shed 6 bases and J 5 bases; nucleotides not matched to a gene: 9. Germline lookup yields CDR1 SQVTM and CDR2 ANQGSEA.

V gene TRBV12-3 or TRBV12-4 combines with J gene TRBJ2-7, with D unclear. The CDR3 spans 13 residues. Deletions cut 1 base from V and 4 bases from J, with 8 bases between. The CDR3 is CASSLGRTYEQYF. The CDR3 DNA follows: TGTGCCAGCAGTTTAGGGAGAACATACGAGCAGTACTTC.

CDR3 sequence: CASSFSQGSHEQFF. DNA for the CDR3: TGTGCCAGCAGCTTTTCGCAGGGTAGTCATGAGCAGTTCTTC. The V and J genes are TRBV7-2 and TRBJ2-1; D might be TRBD1 (5 bases). The CDR3 covers 14 residues. The ends were cut back, 3 bases at V and 8 bases at J, with 14 bases in the middle. Germline-derived CDR1 and CDR2 are SGHTA and FQGNSA.

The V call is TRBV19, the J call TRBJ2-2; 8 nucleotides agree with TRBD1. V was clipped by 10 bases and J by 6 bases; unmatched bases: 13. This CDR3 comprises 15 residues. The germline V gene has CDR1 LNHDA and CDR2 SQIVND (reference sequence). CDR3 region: CATTDRAEGAGELFF. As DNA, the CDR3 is TGTGCCACCACGGACAGGGCTGAAGGGGCCGGGGAGCTGTTTTTT.

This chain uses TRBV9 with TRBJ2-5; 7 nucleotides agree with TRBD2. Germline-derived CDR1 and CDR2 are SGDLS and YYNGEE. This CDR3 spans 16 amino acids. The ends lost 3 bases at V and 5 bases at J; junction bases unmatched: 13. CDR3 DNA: TGTGCCAGCAGCGATAAAAATGCCTTCGGGGGGGAGACCCAGTACTTC. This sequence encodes CASSDKNAFGGETQYF.